The TCR beta chain under discussion was sequenced for a study of T cells after yellow fever vaccination. Study-wide findings and caveats: Booster samples showed a return of most primary-vaccination clones (about 97% CD4, around 85% CD8).

CDR3 length: 14 amino acids. In germline, CDR1 is LNHDA, CDR2 SQIVND (reference sequence). Between the trimmed V and J ends, which lost 3 bases and 7 bases, there was a span of 15 bases. A single record per CDR3 protein comes from TCRdb applying MiXCR to the 5' RACE reads. This sample has some 120,000 distinct CDR3 sequences, with 7.4% found just once. This clonotype was picked up many times. Its antigen is unidentified. The chain is built from TRBV19 and TRBJ2-5; tentatively, D is TRBD1 or TRBD2 (6 bases each). The receptor was isolated from a man between 18 and 35 years old who received the YFV17D yellow fever vaccine. The source was CD4+ T cells sorted from PBMCs, collected 10 days after the first yellow fever vaccination. CDR3 in DNA: TGTGCCAGTAGTATGATGGGGGGCCGAGGGACCCAGTACTTC. Encoded protein: CASSMMGGRGTQYF.